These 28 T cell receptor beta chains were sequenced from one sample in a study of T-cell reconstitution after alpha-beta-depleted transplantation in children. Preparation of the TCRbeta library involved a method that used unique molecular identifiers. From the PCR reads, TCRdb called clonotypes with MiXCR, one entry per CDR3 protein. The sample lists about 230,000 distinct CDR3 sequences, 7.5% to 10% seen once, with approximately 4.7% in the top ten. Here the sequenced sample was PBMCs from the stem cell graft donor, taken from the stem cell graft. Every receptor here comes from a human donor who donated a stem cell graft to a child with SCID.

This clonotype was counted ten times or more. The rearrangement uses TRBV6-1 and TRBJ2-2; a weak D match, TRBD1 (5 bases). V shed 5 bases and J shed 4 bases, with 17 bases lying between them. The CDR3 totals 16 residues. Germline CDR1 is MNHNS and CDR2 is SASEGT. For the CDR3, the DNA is TGTGCCAGCAGTACCATAGGGGAAGGGGCCACCGGGGAGCTGTTTTTT. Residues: CASSTIGEGATGELFF.

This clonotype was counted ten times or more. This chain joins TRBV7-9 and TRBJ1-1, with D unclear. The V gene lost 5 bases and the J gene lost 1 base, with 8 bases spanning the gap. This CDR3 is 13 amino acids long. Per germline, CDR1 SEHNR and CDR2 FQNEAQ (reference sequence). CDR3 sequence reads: CASSRNRNTEAFF. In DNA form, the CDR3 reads TGTGCCAGCAGCCGGAACAGGAACACTGAAGCTTTCTTT.

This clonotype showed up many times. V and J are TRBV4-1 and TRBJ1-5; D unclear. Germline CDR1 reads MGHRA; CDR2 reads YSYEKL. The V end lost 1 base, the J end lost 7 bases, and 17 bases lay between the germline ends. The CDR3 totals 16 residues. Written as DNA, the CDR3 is TGCGCCAGCAGCCAAGTAATTGGGAGCTCTGAACAGCCCCAGCATTTT. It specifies CASSQVIGSSEQPQHF.

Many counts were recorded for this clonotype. CDR3 nucleotides: TGCAGTGCTCCTGCTATCCGGGACAGGGGGCCGTATGGCTACACCTTC. This codes for CSAPAIRDRGPYGYTF. The rearrangement joins TRBV20-1 to TRBJ1-2; 12 positions match TRBD1. The germline CDR1 and CDR2 sequences are DFQATT and SNEGSKA (reference sequence). Trimming cost V 5 bases and J 5 bases; bases outside gene matches: 12. The CDR3 runs to 16 residues.

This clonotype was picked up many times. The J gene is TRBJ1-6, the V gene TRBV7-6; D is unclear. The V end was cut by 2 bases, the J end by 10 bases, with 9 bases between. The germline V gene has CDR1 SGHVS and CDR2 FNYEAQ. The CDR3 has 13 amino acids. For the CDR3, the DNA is TGTGCCAGCAGCTTACGGGCGGACTCACCCCTCCACTTT. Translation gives CASSLRADSPLHF.

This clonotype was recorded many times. The CDR3 loop reads CASSLMLGSDSGTDTQYF. Written as DNA, the CDR3 is TGCGCCAGCAGCCTCATGCTGGGATCGGACAGCGGCACAGATACGCAGTATTTT. The genes are TRBV5-1 and TRBJ2-3; tentative D call: TRBD1 (6 bases). Germline V gene sequence: CDR1 SGHRS, CDR2 YFSETQ. V was trimmed by 4 bases and J by 1 base, leaving 22 bases between them. This CDR3 spans 18 amino acids.

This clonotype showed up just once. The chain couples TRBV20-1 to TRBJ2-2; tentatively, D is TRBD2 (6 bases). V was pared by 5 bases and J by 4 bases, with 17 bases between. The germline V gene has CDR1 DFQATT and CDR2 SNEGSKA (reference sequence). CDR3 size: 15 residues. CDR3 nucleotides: TGCAGTGCTTTTTTCCAGCCCGGGGGCACCGGGGAGCTGTTTTTT. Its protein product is CSAFFQPGGTGELFF.

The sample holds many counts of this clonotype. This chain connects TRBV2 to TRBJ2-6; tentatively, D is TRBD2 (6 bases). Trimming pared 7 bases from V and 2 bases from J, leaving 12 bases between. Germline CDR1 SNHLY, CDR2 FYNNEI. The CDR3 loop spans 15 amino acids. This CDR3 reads CASNVGGAGANVLTF. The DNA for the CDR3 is TGTGCCAGCAACGTCGGGGGTGCTGGGGCCAACGTCCTGACTTTC. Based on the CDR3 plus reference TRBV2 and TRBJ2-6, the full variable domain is EPEVTQTPSHQVTQMGQEVILRCVPISNHLYFYWYRQILGQKVEFLVSFYNNEISEKSEIFDDQFSVERPDGSNFTLKIRSTKLEDSAMYFCASNVGGAGANVLTFGAGSRLTVL.

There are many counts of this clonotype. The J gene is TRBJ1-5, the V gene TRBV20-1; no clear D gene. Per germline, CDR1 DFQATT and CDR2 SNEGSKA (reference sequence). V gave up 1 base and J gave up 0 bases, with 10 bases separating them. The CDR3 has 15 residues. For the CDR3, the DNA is TGCAGTGCTAGAGGTGGACGGAATAGCAATCAGCCCCAGCATTTT. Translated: CSARGGRNSNQPQHF.

This CDR3 is CAWSVYPSGANVLTF. CDR3 bases: TGTGCCTGGAGTGTATATCCTTCTGGGGCCAACGTCCTGACTTTC. The genes are TRBV30 and TRBJ2-6; D ambiguous. The CDR3 loop spans 15 amino acids. In germline, CDR1 is GTSNPN, CDR2 SVGIG (reference sequence). V was cut by 0 bases and J by 1 base, with 7 bases left in between.

The CDR3 protein is CASSQTYNEQFF. The DNA for the CDR3 is TGCGCCAGCAGCCAGACCTACAATGAGCAGTTCTTC. The chain has TRBV5-1 and TRBJ2-1; D not certain. CDR3 length equals 12 residues. CDR1 is SGHRS and CDR2 is YFSETQ in the germline V gene. The V gene lost 4 bases and the J gene lost 2 bases, with 4 bases spanning the gap.

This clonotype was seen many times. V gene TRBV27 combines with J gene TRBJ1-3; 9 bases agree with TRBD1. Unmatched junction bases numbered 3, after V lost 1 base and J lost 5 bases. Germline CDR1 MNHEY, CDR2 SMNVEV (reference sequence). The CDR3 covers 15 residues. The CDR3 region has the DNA TGTGCCAGCAGTTTATTTGGGACAGGGCGAAACACCATATATTTT. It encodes CASSLFGTGRNTIYF.

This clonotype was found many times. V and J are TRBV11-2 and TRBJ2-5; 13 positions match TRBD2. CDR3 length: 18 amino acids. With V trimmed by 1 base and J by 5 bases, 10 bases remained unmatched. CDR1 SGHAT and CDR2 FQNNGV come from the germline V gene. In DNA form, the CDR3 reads TGTGCCAGCAGCTTAGTCGGACTAGCGGGGGTTTGGCTTGAGACCCAGTACTTC. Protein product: CASSLVGLAGVWLETQYF. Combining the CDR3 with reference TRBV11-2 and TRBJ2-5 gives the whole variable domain EAGVAQSPRYKIIEKRQSVAFWCNPISGHATLYWYQQILGQGPKLLIQFQNNGVVDDSQLPKDRFSAERLKGVDSTLKIQPAKLEDSAVYLCASSLVGLAGVWLETQYFGPGTRLLVL.

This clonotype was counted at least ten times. This CDR3 reads CASSQGRQGDGYTF. The CDR3 coding sequence is TGTGCCAGCAGCCAAGGTCGACAGGGAGATGGCTACACCTTC. V gene TRBV4-2 combines with J gene TRBJ1-2, with TRBD1 matching over 7 bases. V was pared by 1 base and J by 6 bases, with 5 bases of the junction left unmatched. Germline CDR1 and CDR2: LGHNA and YNFKEQ. The CDR3 is 14 amino acids.

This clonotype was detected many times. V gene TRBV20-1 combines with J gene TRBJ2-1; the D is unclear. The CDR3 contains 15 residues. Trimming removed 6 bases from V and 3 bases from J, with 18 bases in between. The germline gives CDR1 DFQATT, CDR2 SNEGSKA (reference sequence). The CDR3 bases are TGCAGTGCGCGGTTCCATGTAGGCGGCTACAATGAGCAGTTCTTC. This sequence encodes CSARFHVGGYNEQFF.

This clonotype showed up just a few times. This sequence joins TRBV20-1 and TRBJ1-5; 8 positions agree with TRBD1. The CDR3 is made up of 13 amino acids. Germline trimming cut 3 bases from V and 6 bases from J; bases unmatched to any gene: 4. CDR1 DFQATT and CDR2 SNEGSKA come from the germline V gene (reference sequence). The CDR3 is CSARRTGGQPQHF. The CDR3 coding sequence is TGCAGTGCTAGGCGTACAGGGGGTCAGCCCCAGCATTTT.

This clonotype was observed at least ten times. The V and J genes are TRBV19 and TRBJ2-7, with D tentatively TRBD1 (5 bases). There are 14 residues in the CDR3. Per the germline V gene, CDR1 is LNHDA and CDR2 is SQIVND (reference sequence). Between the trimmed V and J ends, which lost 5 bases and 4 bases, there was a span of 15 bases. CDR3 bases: TGTGCCAGTAGTCCCCGACGACAGAATTACGAGCAGTACTTC. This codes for CASSPRRQNYEQYF.

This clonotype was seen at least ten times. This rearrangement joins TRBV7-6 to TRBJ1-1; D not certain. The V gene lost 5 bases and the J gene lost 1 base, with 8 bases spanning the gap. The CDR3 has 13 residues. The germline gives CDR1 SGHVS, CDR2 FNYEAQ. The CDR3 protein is CASSDNRNTEAFF. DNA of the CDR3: TGTGCCAGCAGCGATAACAGGAACACTGAAGCTTTCTTT.

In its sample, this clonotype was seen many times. In DNA form, the CDR3 reads TGCAGTGCTAGAGTGCTGGGCCCCAGGGGCTACACCTTC. It is translated as CSARVLGPRGYTF. The V call is TRBV20-1, the J call TRBJ1-2, with D unresolved. V shed 1 base and J shed 8 bases, with 14 bases lying between them. This CDR3 spans 13 amino acids. CDR1 is DFQATT and CDR2 is SNEGSKA in the germline V gene (reference sequence).

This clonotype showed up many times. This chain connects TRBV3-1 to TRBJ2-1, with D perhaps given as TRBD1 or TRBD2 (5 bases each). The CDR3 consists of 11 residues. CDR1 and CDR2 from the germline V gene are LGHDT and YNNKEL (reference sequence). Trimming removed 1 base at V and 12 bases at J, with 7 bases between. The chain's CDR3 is CASSQGGRQFF. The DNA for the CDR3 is TGTGCCAGCAGCCAAGGGGGACGGCAGTTCTTC.

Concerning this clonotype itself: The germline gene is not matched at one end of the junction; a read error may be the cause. The CDR3 protein is CASSLDRASYERYF. The CDR3 coding sequence is TGTGCCAGCAGCTTGGACAGGGCGTCCTACGAGCGGTACTTC. The rearrangement links TRBV7-2 to TRBJ2-7, with TRBD1 matching 8 bases. Germline V gives CDR1 SGHTA, CDR2 FQGNSA. The length of the CDR3 is 14 residues.

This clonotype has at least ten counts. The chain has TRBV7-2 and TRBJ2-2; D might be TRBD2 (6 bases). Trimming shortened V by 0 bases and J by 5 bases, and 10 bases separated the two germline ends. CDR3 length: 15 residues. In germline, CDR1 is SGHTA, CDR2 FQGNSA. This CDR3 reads CASSLAGGRTGELFF. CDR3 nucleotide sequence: TGTGCCAGCAGCTTAGCTGGAGGGCGAACCGGGGAGCTGTTTTTT.

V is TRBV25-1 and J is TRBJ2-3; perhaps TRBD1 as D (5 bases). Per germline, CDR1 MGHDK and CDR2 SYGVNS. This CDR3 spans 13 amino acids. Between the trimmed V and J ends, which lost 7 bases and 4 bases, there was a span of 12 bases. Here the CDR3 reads CASTQGSADTQYF. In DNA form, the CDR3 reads TGTGCCAGCACTCAGGGTTCGGCAGATACGCAGTATTTT.

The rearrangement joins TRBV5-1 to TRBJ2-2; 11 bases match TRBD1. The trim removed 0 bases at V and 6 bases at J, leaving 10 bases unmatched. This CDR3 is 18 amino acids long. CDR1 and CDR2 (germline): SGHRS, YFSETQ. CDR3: CASSLGTGGDFGPGELFF. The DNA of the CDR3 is TGCGCCAGCAGCTTGGGGACAGGGGGCGATTTCGGGCCCGGGGAGCTGTTTTTT. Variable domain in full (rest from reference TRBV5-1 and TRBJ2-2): KAGVTQTPRYLIKTRGQQVTLSCSPISGHRSVSWYQQTPGQGLQFLFEYFSETQRNKGNFPGRFSGRQFSNSRSEMNVSTLELGDSALYLCASSLGTGGDFGPGELFFGEGSRLTVL.

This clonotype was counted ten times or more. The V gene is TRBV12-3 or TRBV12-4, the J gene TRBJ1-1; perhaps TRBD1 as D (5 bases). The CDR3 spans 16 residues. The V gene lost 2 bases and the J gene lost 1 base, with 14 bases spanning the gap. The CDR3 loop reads CASSLTQRGPNTEAFF. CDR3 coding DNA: TGTGCCAGCAGTTTAACACAAAGGGGACCGAACACTGAAGCTTTCTTT.

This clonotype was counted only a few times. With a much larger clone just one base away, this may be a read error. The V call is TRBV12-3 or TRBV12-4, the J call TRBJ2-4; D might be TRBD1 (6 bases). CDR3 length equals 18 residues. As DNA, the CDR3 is TGTGCCAGCTGTTTAGGGCAGGGGAAAGGGCTAACCAAAAACATTCAGTACTTC. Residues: CASCLGQGKGLTKNIQYF.

CDR3: CASSLGPRDLEKLFF. CDR3 DNA: TGTGCCAGCAGCTTAGGACCTAGGGATCTGGAAAAACTGTTTTTT. This rearrangement joins TRBV7-2 to TRBJ1-4; D call uncertain. The CDR3 runs 15 residues. Germline assignment: CDR1 SGHTA and CDR2 FQGNSA. V lost 1 base, J lost 8 bases, and 14 bases lay in between.

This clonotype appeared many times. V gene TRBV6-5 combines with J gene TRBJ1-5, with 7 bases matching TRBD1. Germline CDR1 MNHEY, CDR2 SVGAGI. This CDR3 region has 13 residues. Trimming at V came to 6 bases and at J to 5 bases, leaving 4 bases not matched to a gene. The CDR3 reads CASSTGADQPQHF. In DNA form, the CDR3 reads TGTGCCAGCAGCACAGGGGCGGATCAGCCCCAGCATTTT.